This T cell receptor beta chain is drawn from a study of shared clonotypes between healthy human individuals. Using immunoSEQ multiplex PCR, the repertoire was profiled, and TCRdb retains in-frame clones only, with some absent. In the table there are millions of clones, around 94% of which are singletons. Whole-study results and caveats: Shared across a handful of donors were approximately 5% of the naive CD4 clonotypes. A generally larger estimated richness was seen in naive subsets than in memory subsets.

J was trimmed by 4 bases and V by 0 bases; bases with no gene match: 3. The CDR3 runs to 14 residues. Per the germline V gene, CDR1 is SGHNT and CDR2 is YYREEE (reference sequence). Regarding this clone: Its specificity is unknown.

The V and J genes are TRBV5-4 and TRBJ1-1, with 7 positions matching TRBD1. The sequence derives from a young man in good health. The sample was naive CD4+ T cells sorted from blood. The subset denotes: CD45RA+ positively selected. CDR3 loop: CASSLEQGLTEAFF. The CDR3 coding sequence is TGTGCCAGCAGCTTGGAACAGGGGCTCACTGAAGCTTTCTTT.